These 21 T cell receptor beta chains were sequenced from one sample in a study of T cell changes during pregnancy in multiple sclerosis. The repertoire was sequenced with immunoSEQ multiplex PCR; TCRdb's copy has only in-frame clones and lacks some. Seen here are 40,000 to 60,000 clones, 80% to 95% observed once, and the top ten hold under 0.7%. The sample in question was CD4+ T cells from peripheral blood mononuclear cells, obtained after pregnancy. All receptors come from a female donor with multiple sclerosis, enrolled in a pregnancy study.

The CDR3 loop is CASSPDRGIYGYTF. CDR3 nucleotides: TGTGCCAGCAGTCCGGACAGGGGTATCTATGGCTACACCTTC. This sequence joins TRBV28 and TRBJ1-2; 9 nucleotides line up with TRBD1. CDR3 length equals 14 residues. V was pared by 5 bases and J by 4 bases, with 5 bases of the junction left unmatched. Germline assignment: CDR1 MDHEN and CDR2 SYDVKM.

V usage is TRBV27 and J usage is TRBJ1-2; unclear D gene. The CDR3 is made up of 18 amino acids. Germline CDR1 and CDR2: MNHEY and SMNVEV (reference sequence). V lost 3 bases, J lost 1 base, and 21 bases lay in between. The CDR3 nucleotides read TGTGCCAGCAGTTTCCGAAAGTCCGACAAACACCATAACTATGGCTACACCTTC. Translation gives CASSFRKSDKHHNYGYTF.

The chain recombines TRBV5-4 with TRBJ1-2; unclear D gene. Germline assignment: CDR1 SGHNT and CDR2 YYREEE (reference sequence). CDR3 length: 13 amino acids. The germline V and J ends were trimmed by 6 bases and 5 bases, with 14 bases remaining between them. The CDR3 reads CASTIGGMYGYTF. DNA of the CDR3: TGTGCCAGCACCATCGGCGGAATGTATGGCTACACCTTC.

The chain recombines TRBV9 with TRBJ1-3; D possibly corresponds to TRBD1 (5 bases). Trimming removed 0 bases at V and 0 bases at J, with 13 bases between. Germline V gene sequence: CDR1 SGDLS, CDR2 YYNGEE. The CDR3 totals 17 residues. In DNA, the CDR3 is TGTGCCAGCAGCGTAGTACCGGAGGGACTCTCTGGAAACACCATATATTTT. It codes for CASSVVPEGLSGNTIYF. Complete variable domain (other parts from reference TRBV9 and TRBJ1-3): DSGVTQTPKHLITATGQRVTLRCSPRSGDLSVYWYQQSLDQGLQFLIQYYNGEERAKGNILERFSAQQFPDLHSELNLSSLELGDSALYFCASSVVPEGLSGNTIYFGEGSWLTVV.

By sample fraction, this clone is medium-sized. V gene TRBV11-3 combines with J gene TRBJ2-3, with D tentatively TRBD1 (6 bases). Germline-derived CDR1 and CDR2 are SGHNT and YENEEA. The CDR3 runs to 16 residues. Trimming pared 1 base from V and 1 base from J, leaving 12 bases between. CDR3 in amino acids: CASSLVQGLGTDTQYF. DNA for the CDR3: TGTGCCAGCAGCTTAGTCCAGGGGTTGGGCACAGATACGCAGTATTTT.

The CDR3: CASSSQQGVYGYTF. The CDR3 coding sequence is TGTGCCAGCAGTTCCCAACAGGGTGTCTATGGCTACACCTTC. The chain combines TRBV28 with TRBJ1-2; a weak D match, TRBD1 (6 bases). The CDR3 contains 14 residues. Deletions cut 4 bases from V and 4 bases from J, with 13 bases between. Germline values: CDR1 MDHEN, CDR2 SYDVKM.

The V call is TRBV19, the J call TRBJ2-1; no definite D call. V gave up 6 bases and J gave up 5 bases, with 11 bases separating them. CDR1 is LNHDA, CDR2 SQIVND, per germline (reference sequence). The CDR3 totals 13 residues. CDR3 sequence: CASRYDWNNEQFF. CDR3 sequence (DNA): TGTGCCAGTAGATACGACTGGAACAATGAGCAGTTCTTC.

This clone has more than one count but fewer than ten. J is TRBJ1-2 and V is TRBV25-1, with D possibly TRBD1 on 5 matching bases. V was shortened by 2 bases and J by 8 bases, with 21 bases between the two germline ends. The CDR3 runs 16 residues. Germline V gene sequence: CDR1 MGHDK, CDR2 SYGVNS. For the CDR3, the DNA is TGTGCCAGCAGTGAAATGGAGGGGAGGTGGGGTTGGGGCTACACCTTC. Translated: CASSEMEGRWGWGYTF.

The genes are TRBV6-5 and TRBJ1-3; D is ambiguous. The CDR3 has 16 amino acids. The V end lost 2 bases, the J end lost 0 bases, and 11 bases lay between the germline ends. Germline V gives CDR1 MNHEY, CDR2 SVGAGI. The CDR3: CASSYTQPNSGNTIYF. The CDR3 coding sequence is TGTGCCAGCAGTTACACACAACCGAACTCTGGAAACACCATATATTTT.

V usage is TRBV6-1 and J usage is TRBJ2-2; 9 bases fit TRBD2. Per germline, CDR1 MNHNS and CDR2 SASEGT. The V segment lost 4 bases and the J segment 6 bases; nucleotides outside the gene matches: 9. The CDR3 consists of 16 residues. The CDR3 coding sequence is TGTGCCAGCAGTGCCCTAGCGGGATCCCGCCCCGGGGAGCTGTTTTTT. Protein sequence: CASSALAGSRPGELFF.

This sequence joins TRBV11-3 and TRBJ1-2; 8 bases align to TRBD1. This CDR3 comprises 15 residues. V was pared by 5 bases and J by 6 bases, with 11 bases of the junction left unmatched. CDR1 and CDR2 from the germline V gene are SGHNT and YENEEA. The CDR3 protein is CASSLPPGQGHGYTF. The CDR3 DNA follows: TGTGCCAGCAGCCTACCCCCCGGACAGGGCCATGGCTACACCTTC.

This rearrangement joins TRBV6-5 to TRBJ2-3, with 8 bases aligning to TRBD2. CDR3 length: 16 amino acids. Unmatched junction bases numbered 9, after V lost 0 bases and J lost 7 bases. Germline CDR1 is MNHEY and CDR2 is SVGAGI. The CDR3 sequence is CASSYSGLRTSHTQYF. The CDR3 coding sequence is TGTGCCAGCAGTTACTCGGGGTTGAGGACTAGCCATACGCAGTATTTT.

The CDR3: CATSRAGRGRMTTEAFF. DNA for the CDR3: TGTGCCACCTCCCGGGCGGGCAGGGGGAGGATGACCACTGAAGCTTTCTTT. V usage is TRBV19 and J usage is TRBJ1-1; 7 positions agree with TRBD1. V dropped 10 bases and J dropped 4; count of bases not matched to a gene: 21. Germline V gives CDR1 LNHDA, CDR2 SQIVND (reference sequence). The CDR3 covers 17 residues.

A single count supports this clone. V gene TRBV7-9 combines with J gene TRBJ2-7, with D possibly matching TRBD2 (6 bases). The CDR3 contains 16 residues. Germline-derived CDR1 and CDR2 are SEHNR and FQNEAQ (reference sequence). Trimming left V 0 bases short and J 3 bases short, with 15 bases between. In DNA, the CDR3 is TGTGCCAGCAGCTTAGCGCTTACCGGGACTTTCTACGAGCAGTACTTC. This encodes CASSLALTGTFYEQYF.

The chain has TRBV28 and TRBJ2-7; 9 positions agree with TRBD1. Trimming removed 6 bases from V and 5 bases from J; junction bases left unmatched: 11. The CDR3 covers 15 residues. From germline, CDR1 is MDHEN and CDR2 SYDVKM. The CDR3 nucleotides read TGTGCCAGCAGCCGTGTTGGGACAGGGTGGAACGAGCAGTACTTC. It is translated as CASSRVGTGWNEQYF.

The CDR3 loop reads CSVGGPGNEQFF. The CDR3 DNA sequence: TGCAGCGTTGGAGGGCCCGGCAATGAGCAGTTCTTC. V usage is TRBV29-1 and J usage is TRBJ2-1; perhaps TRBD2 as D (5 bases). Germline loops: CDR1 SQVTM, CDR2 ANQGSEA. V was trimmed by 4 bases and J by 6 bases, leaving 10 bases between them. The CDR3 contains 12 residues.

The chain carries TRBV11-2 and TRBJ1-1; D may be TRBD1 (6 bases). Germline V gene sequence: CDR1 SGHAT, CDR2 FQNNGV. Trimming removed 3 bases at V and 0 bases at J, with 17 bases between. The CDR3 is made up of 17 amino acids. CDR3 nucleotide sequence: TGTGCCAGCAGCTTTTTCCCCAAGACAGGAATGAACACTGAAGCTTTCTTT. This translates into CASSFFPKTGMNTEAFF.

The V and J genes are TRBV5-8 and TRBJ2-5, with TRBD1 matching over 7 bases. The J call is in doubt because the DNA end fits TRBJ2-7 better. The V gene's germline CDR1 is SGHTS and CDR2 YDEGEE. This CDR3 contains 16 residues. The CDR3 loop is CASSWRSRGTAYEQYF. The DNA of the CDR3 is TGTGCCAGCAGCTGGCGGTCAAGAGGGACAGCCTACGAGCAGTACTTC.

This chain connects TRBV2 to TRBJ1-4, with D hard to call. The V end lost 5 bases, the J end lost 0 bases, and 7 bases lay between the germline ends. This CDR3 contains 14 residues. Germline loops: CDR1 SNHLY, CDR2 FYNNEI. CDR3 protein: CASSRGTTNEKLFF. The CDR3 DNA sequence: TGTGCCAGCAGTCGAGGGACAACTAATGAAAAACTGTTTTTT.

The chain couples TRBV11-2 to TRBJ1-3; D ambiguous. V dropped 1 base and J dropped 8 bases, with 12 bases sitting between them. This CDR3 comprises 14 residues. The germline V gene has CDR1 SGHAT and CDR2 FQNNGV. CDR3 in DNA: TGTGCCAGCAGCTTAGGTCGGGCTAGCCACACCATATATTTT. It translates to CASSLGRASHTIYF.

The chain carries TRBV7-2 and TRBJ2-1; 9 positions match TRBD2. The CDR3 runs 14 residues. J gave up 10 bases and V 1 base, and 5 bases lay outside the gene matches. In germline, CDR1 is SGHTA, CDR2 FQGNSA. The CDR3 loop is CASSLGSGLAEQFF. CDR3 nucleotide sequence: TGTGCCAGCAGCTTAGGGAGTGGACTAGCGGAGCAGTTCTTC.